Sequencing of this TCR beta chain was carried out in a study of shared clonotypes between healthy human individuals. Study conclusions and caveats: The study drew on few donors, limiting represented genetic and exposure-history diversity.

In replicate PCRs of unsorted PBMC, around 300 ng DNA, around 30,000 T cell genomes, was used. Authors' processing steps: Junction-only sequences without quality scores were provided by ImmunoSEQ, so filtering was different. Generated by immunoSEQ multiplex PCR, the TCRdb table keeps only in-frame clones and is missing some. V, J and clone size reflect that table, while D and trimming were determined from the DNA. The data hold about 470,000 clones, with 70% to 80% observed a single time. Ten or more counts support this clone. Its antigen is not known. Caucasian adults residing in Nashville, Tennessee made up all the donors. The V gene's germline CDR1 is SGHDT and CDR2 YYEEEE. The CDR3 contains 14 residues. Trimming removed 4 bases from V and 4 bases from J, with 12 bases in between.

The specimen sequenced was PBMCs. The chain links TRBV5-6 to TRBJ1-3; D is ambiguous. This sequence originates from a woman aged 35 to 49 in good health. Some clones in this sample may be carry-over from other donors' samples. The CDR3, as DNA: TGTGCCAGCAGCCGGACCCAAACGGGAAACACCATATATTTT. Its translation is CASSRTQTGNTIYF.